A single sample gave rise to the 4 T cell receptor beta chains below, sequenced in a study of T cells in Graves' hyperthyroidism and ophthalmopathy (dated by TCRdb to about 2019). Receptor amplification or capture employed multiplex PCR. TCRdb lists the instrument as Illumina HiSeq 2000. TCR beta CDR3 regions were amplified from RNA transcripts. A first-round RT-PCR of the TCR CDR3 used the HTBI primer set with the Qiagen OneStep RT-PCR kit. Using fastp trimming at Q25 and MiXCR clonotype assembly, TCRdb reanalyzed the public sequencing data and kept in-frame beta chains. Identical CDR3 proteins give one entry, which carries the most common genes and DNA. Present in this sample are 700,000 to 850,000 distinct CDR3 sequences, roughly 32% of which were seen just once. About a third of the sample belongs to the ten largest clones. The sequenced sample consisted of blood. All receptors come from a woman aged 40 to 50 with Graves' hyperthyroidism.

The chain combines TRBV11-1 with TRBJ2-7; D call uncertain. V was shortened by 5 bases and J by 4 bases, with 12 bases between the two germline ends. The germline CDR1 and CDR2 sequences are SGHAT and FQDESV (reference sequence). This CDR3 spans 13 amino acids. In DNA form, the CDR3 reads TGTGCCAGCAGCGTAGGAGACCTTTACGAGCAGTACTTC. This translates into CASSVGDLYEQYF.

This clonotype was observed many times. The chain links TRBV12-3 or TRBV12-4 to TRBJ2-2, with D unclear. Between the trimmed V and J ends, which lost 5 bases and 7 bases, there was a span of 11 bases. The CDR3 extends over 13 amino acids. The CDR3 DNA reads as TGTGCCAGCAGTATAGGGCCCGGCGGGGAGCTGTTTTTT. Encoded protein: CASSIGPGGELFF.

This clonotype was counted at least ten times. The chain combines TRBV7-2 with TRBJ1-1; D is perhaps TRBD1 (6 bases). Germline V lookup: CDR1 SGHTA, CDR2 FQGNSA. The germline V and J ends were trimmed by 5 bases and 8 bases, with 12 bases remaining between them. This CDR3 spans 12 amino acids. This CDR3 reads CASSIYQGEAFF. Here the CDR3 DNA reads TGTGCCAGCAGCATATACCAGGGGGAAGCTTTCTTT.

This clonotype was seen ten or more times. This sequence joins TRBV29-1 and TRBJ1-1, with D perhaps TRBD1 (5 bases). The length of the CDR3 is 11 residues. Trimming cost V 6 bases and J 4 bases, with 9 bases left between them. Germline lookup yields CDR1 SQVTM and CDR2 ANQGSEA. The CDR3 coding sequence is TGCAGCGTCCAGGGAGGCACTGAAGCTTTCTTT. This gives the protein CSVQGGTEAFF.